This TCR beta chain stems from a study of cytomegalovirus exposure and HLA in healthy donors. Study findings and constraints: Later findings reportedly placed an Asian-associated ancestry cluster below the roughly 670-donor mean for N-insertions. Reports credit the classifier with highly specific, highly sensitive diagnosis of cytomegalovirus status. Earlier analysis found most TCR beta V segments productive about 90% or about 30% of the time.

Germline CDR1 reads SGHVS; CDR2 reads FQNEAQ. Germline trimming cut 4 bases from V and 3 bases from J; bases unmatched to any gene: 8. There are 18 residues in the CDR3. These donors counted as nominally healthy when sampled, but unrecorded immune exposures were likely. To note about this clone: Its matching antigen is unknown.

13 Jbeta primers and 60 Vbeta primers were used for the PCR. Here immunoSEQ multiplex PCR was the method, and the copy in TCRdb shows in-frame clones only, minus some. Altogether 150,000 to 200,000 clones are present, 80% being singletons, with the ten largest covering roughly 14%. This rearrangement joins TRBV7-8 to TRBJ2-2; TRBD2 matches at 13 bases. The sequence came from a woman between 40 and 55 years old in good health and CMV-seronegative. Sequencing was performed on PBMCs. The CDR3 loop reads CASSSPQLAGGYTGELFF. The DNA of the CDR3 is TGTGCCAGCAGCTCACCTCAACTAGCGGGAGGGTACACCGGGGAGCTGTTTTTT. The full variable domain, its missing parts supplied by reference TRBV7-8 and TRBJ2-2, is GAGVSQSPRYKVAKRGQDVALRCDPISGHVSLFWYQQALGQGPEFLTYFQNEAQLDKSGLPSDRFFAERPEGSVSTLKIQRTQQEDSAVYLCASSSPQLAGGYTGELFFGEGSRLTVL.